The following is a T cell receptor beta chain sequence with its context. Its antigen is as yet unknown. This sample stems from a study of early T cells in non-severe SARS-CoV-2 infection. Study context: Chains stayed unpaired after sequencing of bulk RNA from unsorted whole blood. Study results and limitations: Missing private and CD4 specificities, VDJdb matching favored anti-spike CD8 responses.

Researchers tagged individual cDNA molecules with unique molecular identifiers. From the 5' RACE reads, TCRdb called clonotypes with MiXCR, one entry per CDR3 protein. Of roughly 57,000 distinct CDR3 sequences listed, 9.5% to 15% are singletons. CDR1 SEHNR and CDR2 FQNEAQ come from the germline V gene (reference sequence). The junction had 8 bases not matched to a gene; V was cut back by 6 bases and J by 3 bases. The CDR3 is made up of 15 amino acids. The sequence was obtained from an adult who was a healthcare worker with PCR-confirmed SARS-CoV-2 infection or an uninfected control (not recorded which). The sample in question was whole blood, obtained at baseline. The V call is TRBV7-9, the J call TRBJ2-7, with 10 bases lining up with TRBD2. CDR3 residues: CASSFELAGYYEQYF. The CDR3 DNA is TGTGCCAGCAGTTTTGAACTAGCGGGATACTACGAGCAGTACTTC.